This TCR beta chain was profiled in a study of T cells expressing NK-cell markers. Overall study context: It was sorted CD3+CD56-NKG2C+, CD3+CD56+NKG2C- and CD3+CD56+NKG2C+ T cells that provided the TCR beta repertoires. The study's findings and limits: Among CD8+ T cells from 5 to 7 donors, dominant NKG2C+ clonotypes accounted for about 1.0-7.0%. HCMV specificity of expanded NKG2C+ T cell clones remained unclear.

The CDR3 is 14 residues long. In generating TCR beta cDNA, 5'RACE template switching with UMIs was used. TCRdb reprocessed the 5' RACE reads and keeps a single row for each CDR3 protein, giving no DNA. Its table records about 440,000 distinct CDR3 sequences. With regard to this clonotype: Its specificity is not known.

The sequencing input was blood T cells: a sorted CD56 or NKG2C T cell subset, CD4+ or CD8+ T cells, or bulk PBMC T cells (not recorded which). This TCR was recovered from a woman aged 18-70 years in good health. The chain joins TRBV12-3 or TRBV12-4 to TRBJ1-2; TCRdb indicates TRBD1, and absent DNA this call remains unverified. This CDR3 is CASSPRDRGHGYTF.